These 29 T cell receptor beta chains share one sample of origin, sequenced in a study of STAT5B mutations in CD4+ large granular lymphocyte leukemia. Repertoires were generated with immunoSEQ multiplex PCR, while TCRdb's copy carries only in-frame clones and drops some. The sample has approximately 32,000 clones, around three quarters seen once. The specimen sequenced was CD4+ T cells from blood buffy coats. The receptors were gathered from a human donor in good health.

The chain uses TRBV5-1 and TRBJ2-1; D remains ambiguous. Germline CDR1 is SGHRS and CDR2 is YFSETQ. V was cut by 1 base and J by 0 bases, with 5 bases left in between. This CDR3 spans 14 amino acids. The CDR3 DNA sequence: TGCGCCAGCAGCTTGCAGAGCTCCTACAATGAGCAGTTCTTC. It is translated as CASSLQSSYNEQFF.

The CDR3 spells CASSRRQGALVGEAFF. CDR3 nucleotides: TGTGCCAGCAGCCGCAGACAGGGGGCCTTGGTCGGTGAAGCTTTCTTT. The J gene is TRBJ1-1, the V gene TRBV7-2; 10 nucleotides match TRBD1. The CDR3 spans 16 residues. CDR1 SGHTA and CDR2 FQGNSA come from the germline V gene. V lost 5 bases to trimming and J lost 7 bases; unmatched junction nucleotides: 13.

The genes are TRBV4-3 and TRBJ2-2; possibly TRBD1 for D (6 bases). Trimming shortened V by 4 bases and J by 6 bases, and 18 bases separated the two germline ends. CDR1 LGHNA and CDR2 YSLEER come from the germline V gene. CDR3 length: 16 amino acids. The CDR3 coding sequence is TGCGCCAGCAGCCCCCGGGACAATCGGGACCCCGGGGAGCTGTTTTTT. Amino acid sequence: CASSPRDNRDPGELFF.

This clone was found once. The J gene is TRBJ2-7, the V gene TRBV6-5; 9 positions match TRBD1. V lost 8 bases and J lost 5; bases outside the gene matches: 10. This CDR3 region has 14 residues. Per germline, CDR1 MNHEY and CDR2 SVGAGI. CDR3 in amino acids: CASATGTGFNEQYF. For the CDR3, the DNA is TGTGCCAGCGCTACCGGGACAGGGTTTAACGAGCAGTACTTC.

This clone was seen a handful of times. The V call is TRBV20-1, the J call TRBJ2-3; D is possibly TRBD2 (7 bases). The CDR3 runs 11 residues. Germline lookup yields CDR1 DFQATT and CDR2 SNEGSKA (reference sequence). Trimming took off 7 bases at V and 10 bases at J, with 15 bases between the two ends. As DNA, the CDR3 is TGCAGTGGTGGAAGGGGGGGATCGCAGTATTTT. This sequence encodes CSGGRGGSQYF.

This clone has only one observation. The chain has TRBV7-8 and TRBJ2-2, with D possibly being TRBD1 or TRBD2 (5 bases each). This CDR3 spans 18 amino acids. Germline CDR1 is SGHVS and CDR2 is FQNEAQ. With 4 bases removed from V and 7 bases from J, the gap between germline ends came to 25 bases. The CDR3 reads CASSYELWGTNMIGELFF. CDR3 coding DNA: TGTGCCAGCAGCTATGAGCTTTGGGGGACCAATATGATCGGGGAGCTGTTTTTT. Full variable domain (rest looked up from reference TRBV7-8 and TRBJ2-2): GAGVSQSPRYKVAKRGQDVALRCDPISGHVSLFWYQQALGQGPEFLTYFQNEAQLDKSGLPSDRFFAERPEGSVSTLKIQRTQQEDSAVYLCASSYELWGTNMIGELFFGEGSRLTVL.

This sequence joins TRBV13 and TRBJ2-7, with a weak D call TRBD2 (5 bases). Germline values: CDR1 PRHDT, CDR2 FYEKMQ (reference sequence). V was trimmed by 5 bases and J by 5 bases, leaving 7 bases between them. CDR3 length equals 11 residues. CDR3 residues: CASSLANEQYF. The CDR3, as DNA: TGTGCCAGCAGCCTAGCCAACGAGCAGTACTTC.

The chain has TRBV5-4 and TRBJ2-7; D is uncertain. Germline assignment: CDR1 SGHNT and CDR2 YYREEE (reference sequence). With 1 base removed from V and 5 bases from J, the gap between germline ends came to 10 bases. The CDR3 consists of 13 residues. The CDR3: CASSLIGRDEQYF. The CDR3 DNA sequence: TGTGCCAGCAGCTTGATAGGCCGGGACGAGCAGTACTTC.

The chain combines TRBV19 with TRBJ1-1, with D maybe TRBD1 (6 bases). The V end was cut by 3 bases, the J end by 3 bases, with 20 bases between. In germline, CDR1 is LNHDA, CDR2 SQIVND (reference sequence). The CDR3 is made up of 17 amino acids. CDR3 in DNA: TGTGCCAGTAGTATCCCGACAGGACGGAGTACCGACACTGAAGCTTTCTTT. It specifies CASSIPTGRSTDTEAFF.

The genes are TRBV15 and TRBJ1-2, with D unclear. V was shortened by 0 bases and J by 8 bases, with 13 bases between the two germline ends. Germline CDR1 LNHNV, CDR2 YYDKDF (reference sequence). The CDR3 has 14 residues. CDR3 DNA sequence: TGTGCCACCAGCAGAGATGGGCGCACGGGCGGCTACACCTTC. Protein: CATSRDGRTGGYTF.

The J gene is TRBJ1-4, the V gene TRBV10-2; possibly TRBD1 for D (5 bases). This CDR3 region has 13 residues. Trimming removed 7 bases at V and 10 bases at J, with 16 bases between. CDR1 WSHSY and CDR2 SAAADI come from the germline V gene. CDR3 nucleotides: TGCGCCAGCACTGGGGCCCAGGGTGGAAAACTGTTTTTT. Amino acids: CASTGAQGGKLFF.

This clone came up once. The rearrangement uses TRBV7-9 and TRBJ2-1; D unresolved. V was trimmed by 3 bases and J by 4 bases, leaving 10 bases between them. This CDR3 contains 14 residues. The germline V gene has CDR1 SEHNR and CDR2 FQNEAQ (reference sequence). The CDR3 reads CASSFVSAYNEQFF. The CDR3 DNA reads TGTGCCAGCAGCTTCGTTTCCGCTTACAATGAGCAGTTCTTC.

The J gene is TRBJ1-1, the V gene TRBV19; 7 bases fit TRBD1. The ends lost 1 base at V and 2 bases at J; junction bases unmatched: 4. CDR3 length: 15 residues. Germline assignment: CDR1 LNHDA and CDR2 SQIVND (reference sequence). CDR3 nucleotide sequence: TGTGCCAGTAGTATAGTGGCAGGGGGAAACACTGAAGCTTTCTTT. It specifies CASSIVAGGNTEAFF.

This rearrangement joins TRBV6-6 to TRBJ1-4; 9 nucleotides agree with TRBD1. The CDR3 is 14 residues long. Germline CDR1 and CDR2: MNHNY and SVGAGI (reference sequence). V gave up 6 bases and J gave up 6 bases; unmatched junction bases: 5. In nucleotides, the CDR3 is TGTGCCAGCAGAGAGGACAGGGGCGATGAAAAACTGTTTTTT. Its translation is CASREDRGDEKLFF.

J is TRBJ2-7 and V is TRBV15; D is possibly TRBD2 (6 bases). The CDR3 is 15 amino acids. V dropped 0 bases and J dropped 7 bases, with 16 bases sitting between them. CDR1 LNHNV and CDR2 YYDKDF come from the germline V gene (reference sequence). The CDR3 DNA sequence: TGTGCCACCAGCAGAGATTTGGGGACCGGAGGGGAGCAGTACTTC. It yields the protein CATSRDLGTGGEQYF. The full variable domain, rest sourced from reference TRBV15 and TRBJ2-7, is DAMVIQNPRYQVTQFGKPVTLSCSQTLNHNVMYWYQQKSSQAPKLLFHYYDKDFNNEADTPDNFQSRRPNTSFCFLDIRSPGLGDTAMYLCATSRDLGTGGEQYFGPGTRLTVT.

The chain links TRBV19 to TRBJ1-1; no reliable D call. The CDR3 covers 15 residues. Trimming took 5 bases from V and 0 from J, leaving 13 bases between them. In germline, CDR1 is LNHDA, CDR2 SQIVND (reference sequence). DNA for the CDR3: TGTGCCAGTAGTCTAGGATCAGTTGTGAACACTGAAGCTTTCTTT. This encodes CASSLGSVVNTEAFF.

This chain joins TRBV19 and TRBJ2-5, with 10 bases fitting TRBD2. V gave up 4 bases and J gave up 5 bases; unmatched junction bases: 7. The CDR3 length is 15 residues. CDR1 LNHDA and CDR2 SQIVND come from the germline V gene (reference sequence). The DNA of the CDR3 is TGTGCCAGTAGTAGCCGGGATAGCGGGGGGGAGACCCAGTACTTC. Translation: CASSSRDSGGETQYF.

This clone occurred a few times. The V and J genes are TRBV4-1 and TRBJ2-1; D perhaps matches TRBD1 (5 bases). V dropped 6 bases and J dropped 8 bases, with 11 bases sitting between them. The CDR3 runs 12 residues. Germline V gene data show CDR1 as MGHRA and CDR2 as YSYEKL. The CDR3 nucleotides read TGCGCCAGCAGTCACCAGGGCGATGAGCAGTTCTTC. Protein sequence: CASSHQGDEQFF.

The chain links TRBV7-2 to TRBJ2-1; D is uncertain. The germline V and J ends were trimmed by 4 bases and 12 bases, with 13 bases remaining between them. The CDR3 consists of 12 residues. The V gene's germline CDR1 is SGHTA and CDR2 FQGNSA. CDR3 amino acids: CASSSDVPGQFF. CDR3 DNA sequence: TGTGCCAGCAGCTCCGACGTTCCGGGGCAGTTCTTC.

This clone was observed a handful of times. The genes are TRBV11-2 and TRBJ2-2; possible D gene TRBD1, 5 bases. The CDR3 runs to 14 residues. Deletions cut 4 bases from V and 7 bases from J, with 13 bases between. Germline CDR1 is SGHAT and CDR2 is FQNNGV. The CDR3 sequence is CASSSLRGNGELFF. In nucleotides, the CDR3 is TGTGCCAGCAGCTCCCTAAGGGGAAACGGGGAGCTGTTTTTT.

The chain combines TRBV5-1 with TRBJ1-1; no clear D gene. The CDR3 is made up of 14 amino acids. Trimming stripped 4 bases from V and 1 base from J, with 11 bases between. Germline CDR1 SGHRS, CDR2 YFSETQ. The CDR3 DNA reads TGCGCCAGCAGCGCACGGACGGCGAACACTGAAGCTTTCTTT. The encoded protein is CASSARTANTEAFF.

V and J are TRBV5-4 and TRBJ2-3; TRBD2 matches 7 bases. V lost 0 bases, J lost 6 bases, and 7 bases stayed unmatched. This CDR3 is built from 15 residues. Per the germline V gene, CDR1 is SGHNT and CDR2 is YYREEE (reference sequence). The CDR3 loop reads CASSLASGAADTQYF. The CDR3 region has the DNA TGTGCCAGCAGCTTGGCCAGCGGGGCAGCCGATACGCAGTATTTT. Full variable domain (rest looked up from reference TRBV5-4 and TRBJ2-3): ETGVTQSPTHLIKTRGQQVTLRCSSQSGHNTVSWYQQALGQGPQFIFQYYREEENGRGNFPPRFSGLQFPNYSSELNVNALELDDSALYLCASSLASGAADTQYFGPGTRLTVL.

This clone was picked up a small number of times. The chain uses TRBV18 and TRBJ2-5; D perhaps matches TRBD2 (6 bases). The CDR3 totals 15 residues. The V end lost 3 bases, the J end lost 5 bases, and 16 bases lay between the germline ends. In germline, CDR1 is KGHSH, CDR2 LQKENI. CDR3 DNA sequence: TGTGCCAGCTCACCCAGCTTCGGGGGATGGGAGACCCAGTACTTC. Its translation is CASSPSFGGWETQYF.

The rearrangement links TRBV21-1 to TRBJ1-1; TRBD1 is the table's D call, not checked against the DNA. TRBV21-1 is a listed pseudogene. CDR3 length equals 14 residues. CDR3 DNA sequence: TGTGCCAGCAGCAAAACGCCAGGGGGCGGTGAAGCTTTCTTT. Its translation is CASSKTPGGGEAFF.

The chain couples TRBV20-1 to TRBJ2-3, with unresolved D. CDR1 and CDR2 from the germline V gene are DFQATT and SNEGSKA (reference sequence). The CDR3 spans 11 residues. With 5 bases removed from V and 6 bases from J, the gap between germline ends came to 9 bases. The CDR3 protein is CSAGISDTQYF. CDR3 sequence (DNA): TGCAGTGCTGGGATTTCGGATACGCAGTATTTT.

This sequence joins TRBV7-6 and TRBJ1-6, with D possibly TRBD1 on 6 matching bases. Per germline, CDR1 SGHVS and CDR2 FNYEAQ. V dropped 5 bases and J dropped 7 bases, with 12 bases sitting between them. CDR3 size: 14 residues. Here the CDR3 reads CASSPQQGNSPLHF. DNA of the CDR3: TGTGCCAGCAGCCCCCAACAGGGAAATTCACCCCTCCACTTT.

The CDR3 nucleotides read TGTGCTAGTGGTTTGGGTAATCAGCCCCAGCATTTT. It specifies CASGLGNQPQHF. The V and J genes are TRBV12-5 and TRBJ1-5; D gene ambiguous. The CDR3 spans 12 residues. The germline gives CDR1 LGHNT, CDR2 FRNRAP. V lost 1 base and J lost 4, with 2 bases in between.

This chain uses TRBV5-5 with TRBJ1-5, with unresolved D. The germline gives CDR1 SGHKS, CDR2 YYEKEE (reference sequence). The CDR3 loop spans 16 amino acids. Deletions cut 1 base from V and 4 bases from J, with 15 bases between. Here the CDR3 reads CASSLSPDRLNQPQHF. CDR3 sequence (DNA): TGTGCCAGCAGCTTGTCACCGGATCGGCTTAATCAGCCCCAGCATTTT.

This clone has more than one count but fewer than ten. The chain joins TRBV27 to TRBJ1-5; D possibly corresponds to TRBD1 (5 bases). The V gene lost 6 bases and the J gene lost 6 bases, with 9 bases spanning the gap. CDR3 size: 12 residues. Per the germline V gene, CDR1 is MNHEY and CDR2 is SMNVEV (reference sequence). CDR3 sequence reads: CASSGTGQPQHF. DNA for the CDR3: TGTGCCAGCAGCGGGACTGGTCAGCCCCAGCATTTT.